This TCR beta chain was found in a study of CD8+ T cells in alopecia areata. The CDR3 contains 14 residues. CDR1 is SGHDT and CDR2 is YYEEEE in the germline V gene. The V end was cut by 4 bases, the J end by 2 bases, with 13 bases between. For this clone: What it binds is not known.

Treatment reported: oral pan-JAK inhibitor, 5-10 mg twice daily. Samples from alopecia areata patients were lesional scalp punch biopsies and peripheral blood. Study-wide findings and caveats: Because one nonresponder was included, the link of baseline CD8+ expansion to response is considered uncertain. Clonality in lesional scalp, especially alopecia totalis/universalis, exceeded that of normal scalp. While tofacitinib was given, many expanded lesional clones persisted in scalp and blood.

Reverse transcription of extracted RNA yielded cDNA, which provided the sequencing template. Data came from immunoSEQ multiplex PCR; TCRdb stores just in-frame clones and leaves some out. Of 250,000 to 350,000 clones in the sample, 50% to 75% are singletons; the top ten hold about 0.93%. This chain links TRBV5-6 with TRBJ2-7; tentative D call: TRBD1 (6 bases). The sequence was obtained from a human donor with alopecia areata. This specimen consisted of CD4+ T cells sorted from blood, obtained around week 54, from a patient treated with tofacitinib. CDR3 protein: CASSPDRITYEQYF. The CDR3 DNA sequence: TGTGCCAGCAGCCCAGACAGGATCACCTACGAGCAGTACTTC.